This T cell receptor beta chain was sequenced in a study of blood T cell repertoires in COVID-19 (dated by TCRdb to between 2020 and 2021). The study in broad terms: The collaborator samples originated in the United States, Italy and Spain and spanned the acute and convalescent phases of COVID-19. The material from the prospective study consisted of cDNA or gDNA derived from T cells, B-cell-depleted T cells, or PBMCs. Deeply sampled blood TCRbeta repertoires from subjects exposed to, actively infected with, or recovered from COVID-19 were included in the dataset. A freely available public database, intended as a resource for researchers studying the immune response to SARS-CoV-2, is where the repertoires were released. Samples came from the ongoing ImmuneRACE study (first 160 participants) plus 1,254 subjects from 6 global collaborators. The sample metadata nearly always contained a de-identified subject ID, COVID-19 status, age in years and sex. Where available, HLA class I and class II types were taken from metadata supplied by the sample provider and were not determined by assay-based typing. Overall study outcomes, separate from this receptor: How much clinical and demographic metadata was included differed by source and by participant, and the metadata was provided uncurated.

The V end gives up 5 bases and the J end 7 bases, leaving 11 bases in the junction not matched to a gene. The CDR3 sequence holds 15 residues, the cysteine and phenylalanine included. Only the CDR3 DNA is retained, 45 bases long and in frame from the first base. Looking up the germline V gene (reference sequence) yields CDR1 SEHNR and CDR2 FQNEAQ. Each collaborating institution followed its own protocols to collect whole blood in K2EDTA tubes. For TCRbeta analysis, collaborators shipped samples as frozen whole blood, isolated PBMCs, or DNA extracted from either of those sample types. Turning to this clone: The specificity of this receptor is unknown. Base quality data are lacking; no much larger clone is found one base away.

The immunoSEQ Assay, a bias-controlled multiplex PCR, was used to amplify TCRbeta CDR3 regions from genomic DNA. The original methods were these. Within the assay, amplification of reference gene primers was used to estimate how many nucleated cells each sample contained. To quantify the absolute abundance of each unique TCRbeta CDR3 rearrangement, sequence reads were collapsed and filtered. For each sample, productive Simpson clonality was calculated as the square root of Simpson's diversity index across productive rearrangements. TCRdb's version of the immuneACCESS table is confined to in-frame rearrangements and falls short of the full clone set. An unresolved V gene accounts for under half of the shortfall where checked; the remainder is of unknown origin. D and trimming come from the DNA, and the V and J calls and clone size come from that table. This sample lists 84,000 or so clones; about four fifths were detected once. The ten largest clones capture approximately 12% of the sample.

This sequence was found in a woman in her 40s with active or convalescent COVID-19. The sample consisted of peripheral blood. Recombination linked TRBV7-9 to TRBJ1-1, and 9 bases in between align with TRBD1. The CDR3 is CASSPPGQGSGEAFF. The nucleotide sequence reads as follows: TGTGCCAGCAGCCCGCCCGGACAGGGGAGCGGTGAAGCTTTCTTT.